This T cell receptor beta chain was sequenced during a study of shared clonotypes between healthy human individuals. V was trimmed by 4 bases and J by 3 bases, leaving 9 bases between them. CDR1 is SNHLY, CDR2 FYNNEI, per germline. The CDR3 runs 13 residues. Data came from immunoSEQ multiplex PCR; TCRdb stores just in-frame clones and leaves some out. This table has about 680,000 clones, around 90% appearing once. Terminally differentiated effector memory CD45RA+ cells were left out of the naive CD8 fraction, which was CD45RO-negative and positively selected for CCR7. This clone is a singleton in its sample.

This receptor was obtained from a man aged 25-45 years in good health. The rearrangement joins TRBV2 to TRBJ2-5; D gene unclear. Sequenced material: naive CD8+ T cells sorted from blood. The CDR3 DNA reads as TGTGCCAGCAGTGGGGAAAGCGAAGAGACCCAGTACTTC. It translates to CASSGESEETQYF.